These 5 T cell receptor beta chains share one sample of origin, sequenced in a study of blood T cell repertoires in COVID-19. Measured with immunoSEQ multiplex PCR; TCRdb has only the in-frame clones, and not every one. The sample records roughly 380,000 clones, less than 90% being singletons. Sequencing was carried out using PBMCs or T cells enriched from blood (not recorded which). The receptor source for this set is a woman in her twenties or thirties who had recovered from COVID-19.

The chain has TRBV5-5 and TRBJ1-5; possible D gene TRBD1, 6 bases. The CDR3 runs to 15 residues. The germline gives CDR1 SGHKS, CDR2 YYEKEE (reference sequence). V lost 4 bases and J lost 4, with 15 bases in between. In DNA, the CDR3 is TGTGCCAGCAGCGAAACGGGGGGCTCAAATCAGCCCCAGCATTTT. Amino acid sequence: CASSETGGSNQPQHF.

The chain couples TRBV24-1 to TRBJ1-2; D not certain. CDR1 KGHDR and CDR2 SFDVKD come from the germline V gene. This CDR3 region has 14 residues. V was pared by 0 bases and J by 5 bases, with 9 bases between. In DNA form, the CDR3 reads TGTGCCACCAGTGATTTGGGAGCCGATTATGGCTACACCTTC. Protein product: CATSDLGADYGYTF.

The V gene is TRBV28, the J gene TRBJ1-2; tentative D call: TRBD1 (6 bases). This CDR3 is built from 14 residues. V lost 3 bases to trimming and J lost 6 bases, with 14 bases between them. In germline, CDR1 is MDHEN, CDR2 SYDVKM. This chain's CDR3 is CASSFSDRSHGYTF. The CDR3 region has the DNA TGTGCCAGCAGTTTTTCTGACAGGAGCCATGGCTACACCTTC.

The chain joins TRBV2 to TRBJ2-5; TRBD1 agrees at 9 bases. The V gene's germline CDR1 is SNHLY and CDR2 FYNNEI. The CDR3 totals 19 residues. J lost 3 bases, V lost 5 bases, and 19 bases had no gene match. The CDR3 region is CASSQGRNRDRVKEETQYF. The CDR3 coding sequence is TGTGCCAGCAGTCAGGGGAGGAACCGGGACAGGGTAAAGGAAGAGACCCAGTACTTC.

This chain links TRBV9 with TRBJ2-7; TRBD1 matches 10 bases. Germline lookup yields CDR1 SGDLS and CDR2 YYNGEE. After removal of 9 bases from V and 2 bases from J, the junction contained 5 bases not matched to a gene. CDR3 length: 13 residues. CDR3 in amino acids: CAMDRGYAYEQYF. The CDR3 nucleotides are TGTGCCATGGACAGGGGGTACGCCTACGAGCAGTACTTC.